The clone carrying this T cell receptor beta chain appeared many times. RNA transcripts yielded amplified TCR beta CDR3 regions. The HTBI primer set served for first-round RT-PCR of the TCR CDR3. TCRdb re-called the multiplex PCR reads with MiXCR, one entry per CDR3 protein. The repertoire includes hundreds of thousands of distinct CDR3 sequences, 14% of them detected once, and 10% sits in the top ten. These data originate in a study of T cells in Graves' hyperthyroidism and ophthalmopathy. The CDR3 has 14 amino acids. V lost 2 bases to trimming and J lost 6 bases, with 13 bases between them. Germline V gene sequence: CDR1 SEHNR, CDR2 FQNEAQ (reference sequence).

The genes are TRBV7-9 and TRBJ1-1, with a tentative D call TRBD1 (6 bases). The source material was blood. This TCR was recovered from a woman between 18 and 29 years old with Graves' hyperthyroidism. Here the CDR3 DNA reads TGTGCCAGCAGCTTAAAGGGGGACAATTCTGAAGCTTTCTTT. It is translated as CASSLKGDNSEAFF.